These 22 T cell receptor beta chains were all obtained from the same sample, sequenced in a study of identical twins (dated by TCRdb to the mid-2010s). Libraries were made using 5' RACE. Sequencing was performed on an Illumina HiSeq 2000. In TCRdb, the public reads were trimmed at Q25 with fastp and aligned with MiXCR, with productive beta chains retained. Each CDR3 protein appears once, grouped with its most common genes and DNA. The sample contains 400,000 to 550,000 distinct CDR3 sequences, roughly a quarter of them found a single time. Clones ranked in the top ten supply 2.5% to 3.5% of the sample. This same sample was also part of a study on T cells expressing NK-cell markers.

The sequenced sample was CD4+ T cells sorted from blood. The receptors derive from a woman aged 18-29 years in good health.

This clonotype was found a few times. The rearrangement links TRBV20-1 to TRBJ2-1, with D perhaps TRBD1 or TRBD2 (5 bases each). CDR1 DFQATT and CDR2 SNEGSKA come from the germline V gene (reference sequence). The V end was cut by 3 bases, the J end by 0 bases, with 6 bases between. The CDR3 runs to 13 residues. The CDR3 DNA follows: TGCAGTGCTAGGGGGGTCTCCTACAATGAGCAGTTCTTC. It codes for CSARGVSYNEQFF.

The sample holds one count of this clonotype. The rearrangement uses TRBV6-1 and TRBJ1-2; D is undetermined. V was trimmed by 9 bases and J by 4 bases, leaving 15 bases between them. The CDR3 spans 13 residues. CDR1 and CDR2 from the germline V gene are MNHNS and SASEGT. DNA for the CDR3: TGTGCCAGTGCCAAGGGTATCGGCTATGGCTACACCTTC. Its protein product is CASAKGIGYGYTF.

The chain combines TRBV6-1 with TRBJ2-3, with 8 bases fitting TRBD1. This CDR3 contains 13 residues. Germline assignment: CDR1 MNHNS and CDR2 SASEGT. V dropped 5 bases and J dropped 5; count of bases not matched to a gene: 3. The CDR3, as DNA: TGTGCCAGCAGTCGACAGGGGAGAGATACGCAGTATTTT. Its protein is CASSRQGRDTQYF.

The rearrangement joins TRBV5-8 to TRBJ2-2; D gene unclear. V lost 3 bases, J lost 3 bases, and 9 bases lay in between. CDR1 and CDR2 (germline): SGHTS, YDEGEE. The CDR3 contains 14 residues. CDR3 loop: CASSWGSHTGELFF. The CDR3 DNA follows: TGTGCCAGCAGCTGGGGATCACACACCGGGGAGCTGTTTTTT.

V usage is TRBV28 and J usage is TRBJ2-2; a weak D match, TRBD1 (6 bases). Between the trimmed V and J ends, which lost 7 bases and 4 bases, there was a span of 19 bases. There are 16 residues in the CDR3. Germline lookup yields CDR1 MDHEN and CDR2 SYDVKM. The chain's CDR3 is CASTSSTGTSTGELFF. The CDR3 nucleotides are TGTGCCAGCACTTCGAGCACCGGGACAAGCACCGGGGAGCTGTTTTTT.

This clonotype appeared a few times. The gene calls are TRBV11-2 and TRBJ2-5; possibly TRBD2 for D (6 bases). The germline gives CDR1 SGHAT, CDR2 FQNNGV. This CDR3 is built from 14 residues. Trimming shortened V by 0 bases and J by 9 bases, and 14 bases separated the two germline ends. The CDR3 nucleotides are TGTGCCAGCAGCTTAGAACTAGCCGGAGCGGCCCAGTACTTC. Its translation is CASSLELAGAAQYF.

A few counts support this clonotype. CDR3 DNA: TGTGCCATCAGGGGAGAGGACCAAGAGACCCAGTACTTC. It translates to CAIRGEDQETQYF. The V gene is TRBV10-3, the J gene TRBJ2-5, with D possibly TRBD2 on 5 matching bases. The V end was cut by 6 bases, the J end by 0 bases, with 8 bases between. The germline CDR1 and CDR2 sequences are ENHRY and SYGVKD. The CDR3 has 13 amino acids.

A few counts support this clonotype. The chain has TRBV3-1 and TRBJ2-1; the D is unclear. This CDR3 contains 13 residues. From germline, CDR1 is LGHDT and CDR2 YNNKEL (reference sequence). With 2 bases removed from V and 6 bases from J, the gap between germline ends came to 8 bases. The CDR3 spells CASSQRSRNEQFF. Here the CDR3 DNA reads TGTGCCAGCAGCCAACGTAGCCGCAATGAGCAGTTCTTC.

The V and J genes are TRBV12-3 or TRBV12-4 and TRBJ1-5; D might be TRBD1 (5 bases). The germline V and J ends were trimmed by 1 base and 3 bases, with 10 bases remaining between them. This CDR3 is 15 amino acids long. The CDR3 sequence is CASSLGSGSNQPQHF. Written as DNA, the CDR3 is TGTGCCAGCAGTTTAGGGTCAGGGTCCAATCAGCCCCAGCATTTT.

This clonotype was detected only a few times. CDR3 residues: CSARDLSRGETQYF. CDR3 coding DNA: TGCAGTGCTAGAGATCTGAGTAGAGGGGAGACCCAGTACTTC. The chain joins TRBV20-1 to TRBJ2-5; D perhaps matches TRBD2 (5 bases). CDR1 and CDR2 from the germline V gene are DFQATT and SNEGSKA (reference sequence). Trimming cost V 0 bases and J 5 bases, with 13 bases left between them. This CDR3 comprises 14 residues.

Here the CDR3 DNA reads TGTGCCAGCCAGGAGGGCTCTGGGGCCAACGTCCTGACTTTC. Translating it yields CASQEGSGANVLTF. V is TRBV6-1 and J is TRBJ2-6, with D possibly matching TRBD2 (6 bases). Germline assignment: CDR1 MNHNS and CDR2 SASEGT. CDR3 length equals 14 residues. Trimming cost V 8 bases and J 0 bases, with 8 bases left between them.

This clonotype was observed a few times. This rearrangement joins TRBV7-9 to TRBJ2-1; TRBD2 matches at 10 bases. In germline, CDR1 is SEHNR, CDR2 FQNEAQ (reference sequence). The CDR3 consists of 16 residues. After removal of 3 bases from V and 7 bases from J, the junction contained 9 bases not matched to a gene. The CDR3 DNA is TGTGCCAGCAGCTTTAAAAGCGGGGGGGCCTCAAATGAGCAGTTCTTC. It yields the protein CASSFKSGGASNEQFF. Full variable domain (remainder filled in from reference TRBV7-9 and TRBJ2-1): DTGVSQNPRHKITKRGQNVTFRCDPISEHNRLYWYRQTLGQGPEFLTYFQNEAQLEKSRLLSDRFSAERPKGSFSTLEIQRTEQGDSAMYLCASSFKSGGASNEQFFGPGTRLTVL.

This chain links TRBV12-3 or TRBV12-4 with TRBJ1-1; D gene ambiguous. V was shortened by 5 bases and J by 3 bases, with 13 bases between the two germline ends. CDR3 length: 14 amino acids. The CDR3 bases are TGTGCCAGCAGTACGCTAGGGCGAGACACTGAAGCTTTCTTT. Amino acid sequence: CASSTLGRDTEAFF.

This clonotype was observed a single time. This sequence joins TRBV7-8 and TRBJ2-2, with D possibly being TRBD1 (6 bases). V was pared by 11 bases and J by 6 bases, with 16 bases between. Germline-derived CDR1 and CDR2 are SGHVS and FQNEAQ. The CDR3 loop spans 13 amino acids. This CDR3 is CAAGVWAAGELFF. The DNA for the CDR3 is TGTGCCGCAGGGGTTTGGGCTGCCGGGGAGCTGTTTTTT.

This sequence joins TRBV5-1 and TRBJ1-1; possibly TRBD1 for D (6 bases). CDR3 length: 15 amino acids. Germline loops: CDR1 SGHRS, CDR2 YFSETQ. V shed 5 bases and J shed 8 bases, with 22 bases lying between them. CDR3 bases: TGCGCCAGCAGGCCCCGGGGGCATCGGGGGGACGAAGCTTTCTTT. Its protein product is CASRPRGHRGDEAFF.

This clonotype was found a few times. CDR3 in DNA: TGCAGTGCTAGAGTGGGCAGGGGTCTTACAGATACGCAGTATTTT. Amino acid sequence: CSARVGRGLTDTQYF. The chain employs TRBV20-1 and TRBJ2-3; D might be TRBD1 (6 bases). CDR1 and CDR2 from the germline V gene are DFQATT and SNEGSKA (reference sequence). V was pared by 1 base and J by 3 bases, with 14 bases between. CDR3 length equals 15 residues.

This clonotype was counted only a few times. The chain has TRBV11-3 and TRBJ2-1, with D uncertain. Germline V gene data show CDR1 as SGHNT and CDR2 as YENEEA. The germline V and J ends were trimmed by 3 bases and 0 bases, with 9 bases remaining between them. The CDR3 spans 15 residues. As DNA, the CDR3 is TGTGCCAGCAGCTTTCAAGTGAGCTCCTACAATGAGCAGTTCTTC. Protein product: CASSFQVSSYNEQFF.

The table lists this clonotype with many counts. This sequence joins TRBV20-1 and TRBJ2-7; 11 bases agree with TRBD2. CDR1 is DFQATT and CDR2 is SNEGSKA in the germline V gene (reference sequence). The CDR3 spans 14 residues. V shed 4 bases, J shed 3 bases, and the junction held 5 bases outside the gene matches. CDR3 bases: TGCAGTGCTATTCCAGGGACTAGCGGCTACGAGCAGTACTTC. This codes for CSAIPGTSGYEQYF.

This clonotype was observed at least ten times. The CDR3 is CASSPGQGGTGELFF. In DNA form, the CDR3 reads TGTGCCAGCAGCCCGGGACAGGGTGGGACCGGGGAGCTGTTTTTT. This chain links TRBV2 with TRBJ2-2; 9 positions agree with TRBD1. The trim removed 6 bases at V and 5 bases at J, leaving 7 bases unmatched. The CDR3 totals 15 residues. Germline V gene sequence: CDR1 SNHLY, CDR2 FYNNEI.

The chain combines TRBV6-1 with TRBJ1-6, with a possible D match to TRBD1 (6 bases). This CDR3 has 14 amino acids. Trimming pared 6 bases from V and 7 bases from J, leaving 13 bases between. Per germline, CDR1 MNHNS and CDR2 SASEGT. The CDR3 nucleotides read TGTGCCAGCAGGACTACAGGGAAGAATTCACCCCTCCACTTT. It translates to CASRTTGKNSPLHF.

The rearrangement joins TRBV5-1 to TRBJ2-7; D possibly corresponds to TRBD1 (6 bases). The germline V gene encodes CDR1 SGHRS and CDR2 YFSETQ. Trimming cost V 4 bases and J 6 bases, with 20 bases left between them. The CDR3 length is 15 residues. This CDR3 reads CASSQLPIGQSEQYF. The DNA for the CDR3 is TGCGCCAGCAGCCAGTTGCCGATCGGACAGAGCGAGCAGTACTTC.

The gene calls are TRBV10-1 and TRBJ1-5; D remains unclear. The germline gives CDR1 WNHNN, CDR2 SYGVQD (reference sequence). The length of the CDR3 is 13 residues. V lost 0 bases, J lost 6 bases, and 6 bases lay in between. CDR3 amino acids: CASSESIGQPQHF. Here the CDR3 DNA reads TGCGCCAGCAGTGAGTCGATAGGTCAGCCCCAGCATTTT.